The clone carrying this TCR beta chain came up a few times. The antigen remains undetermined. The data derive from a study of cytomegalovirus exposure and HLA in healthy donors. Study-level findings and limits: An analysis that was carried out later associated 16,951 TCR beta sequences with HLA alleles at 0.05 false discovery rate.

The PCR ran on 60 Vbeta and 13 Jbeta primers. Here immunoSEQ multiplex PCR was the method, and the copy in TCRdb shows in-frame clones only, minus some. The table has around 150,000 clones, approximately 75% seen once. Between the trimmed V and J ends, which lost 0 bases and 9 bases, there was a span of 14 bases. This CDR3 has 13 residues. Germline lookup yields CDR1 GTSNPN and CDR2 SVGIG (reference sequence). This clonotype originated in a male donor in good health and CMV-seronegative. Specimen: PBMCs. This chain links TRBV30 with TRBJ1-1; D not resolved. Written as DNA, the CDR3 is TGTGCCTGGAGTGTAGGAGGAGGGTGGCAAGCTTTCTTT. Its translation: CAWSVGGGWQAFF.